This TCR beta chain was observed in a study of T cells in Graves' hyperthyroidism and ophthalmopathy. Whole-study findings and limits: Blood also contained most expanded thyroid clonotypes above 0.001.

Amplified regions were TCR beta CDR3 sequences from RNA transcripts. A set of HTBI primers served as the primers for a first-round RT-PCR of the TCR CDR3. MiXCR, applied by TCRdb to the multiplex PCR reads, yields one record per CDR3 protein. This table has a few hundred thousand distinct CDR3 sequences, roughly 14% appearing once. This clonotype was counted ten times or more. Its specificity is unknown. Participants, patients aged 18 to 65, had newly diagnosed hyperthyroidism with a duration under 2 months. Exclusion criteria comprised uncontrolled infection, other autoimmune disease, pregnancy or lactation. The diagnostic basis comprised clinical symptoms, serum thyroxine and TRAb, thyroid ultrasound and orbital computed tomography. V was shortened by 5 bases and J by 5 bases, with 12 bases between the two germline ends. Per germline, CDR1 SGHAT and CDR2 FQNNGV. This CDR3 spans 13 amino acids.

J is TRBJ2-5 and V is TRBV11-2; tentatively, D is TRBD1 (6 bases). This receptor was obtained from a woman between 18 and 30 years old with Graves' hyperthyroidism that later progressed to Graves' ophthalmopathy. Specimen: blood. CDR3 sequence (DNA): TGTGCCAGCAGCACAACGAGGGGGGAGACCCAGTACTTC. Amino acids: CASSTTRGETQYF.